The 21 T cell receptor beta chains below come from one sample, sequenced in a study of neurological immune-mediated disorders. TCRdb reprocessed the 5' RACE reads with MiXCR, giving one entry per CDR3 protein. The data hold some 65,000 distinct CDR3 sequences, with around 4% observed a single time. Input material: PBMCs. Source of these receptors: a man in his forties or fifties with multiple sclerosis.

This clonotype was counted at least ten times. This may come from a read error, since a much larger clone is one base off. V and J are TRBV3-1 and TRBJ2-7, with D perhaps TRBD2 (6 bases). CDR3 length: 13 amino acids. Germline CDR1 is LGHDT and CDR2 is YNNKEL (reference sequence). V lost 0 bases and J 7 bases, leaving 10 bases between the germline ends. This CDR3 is CASSQDGGKEQYF. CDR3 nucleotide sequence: TGTGCCAGCAGCCAAGATGGGGGGAAAGAGCAGTACTTC.

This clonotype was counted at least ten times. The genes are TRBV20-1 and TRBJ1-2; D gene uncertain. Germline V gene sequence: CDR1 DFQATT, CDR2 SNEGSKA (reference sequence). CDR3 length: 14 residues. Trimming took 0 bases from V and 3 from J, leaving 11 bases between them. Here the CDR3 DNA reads TGCAGTGCTAGAGAACCGGGGTACGACTATGGCTACACCTTC. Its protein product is CSAREPGYDYGYTF.

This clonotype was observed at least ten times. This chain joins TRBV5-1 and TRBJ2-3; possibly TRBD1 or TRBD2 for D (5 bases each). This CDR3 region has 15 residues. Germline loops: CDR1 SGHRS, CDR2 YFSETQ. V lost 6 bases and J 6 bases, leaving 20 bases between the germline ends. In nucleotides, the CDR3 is TGCGCCAGCACCCCCCGTGGGGGAGAACGGGATACGCAGTATTTT. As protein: CASTPRGGERDTQYF.

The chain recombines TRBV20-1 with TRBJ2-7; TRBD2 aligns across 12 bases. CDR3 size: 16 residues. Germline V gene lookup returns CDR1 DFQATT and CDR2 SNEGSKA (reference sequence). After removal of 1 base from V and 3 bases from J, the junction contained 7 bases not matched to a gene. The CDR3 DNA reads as TGCAGTGCTAGAGGTCTCCGGACTAGCGGGGACTACGAGCAGTACTTC. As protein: CSARGLRTSGDYEQYF.

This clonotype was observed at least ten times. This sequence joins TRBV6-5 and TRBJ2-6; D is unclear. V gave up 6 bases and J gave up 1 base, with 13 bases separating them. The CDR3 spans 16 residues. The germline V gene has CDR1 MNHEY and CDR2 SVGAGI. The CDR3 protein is CASSRDRISGANVLTF. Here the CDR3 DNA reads TGTGCCAGCAGCCGAGATAGGATATCTGGGGCCAACGTCCTGACTTTC.

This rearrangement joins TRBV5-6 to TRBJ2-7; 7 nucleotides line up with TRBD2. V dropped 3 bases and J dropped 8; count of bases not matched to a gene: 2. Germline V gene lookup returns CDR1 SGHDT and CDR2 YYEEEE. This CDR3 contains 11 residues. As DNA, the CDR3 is TGTGCCAGCAGCTACGGGACTAAGCAGTACGTC. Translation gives CASSYGTKQYV.

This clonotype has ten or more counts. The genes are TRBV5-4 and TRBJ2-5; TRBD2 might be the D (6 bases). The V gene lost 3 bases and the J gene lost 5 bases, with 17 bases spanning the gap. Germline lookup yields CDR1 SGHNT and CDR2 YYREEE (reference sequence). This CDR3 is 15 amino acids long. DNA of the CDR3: TGTGCCAGCAGCTCAGCGGGCTTACGGGGGGAGACCCAGTACTTC. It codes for CASSSAGLRGETQYF.

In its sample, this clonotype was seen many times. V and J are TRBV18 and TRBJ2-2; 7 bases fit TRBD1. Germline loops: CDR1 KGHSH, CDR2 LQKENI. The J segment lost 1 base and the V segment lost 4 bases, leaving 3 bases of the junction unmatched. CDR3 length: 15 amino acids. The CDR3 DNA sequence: TGTGCCAGCTCACGACAGGGAAGGAACACCGGGGAGCTGTTTTTT. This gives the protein CASSRQGRNTGELFF.

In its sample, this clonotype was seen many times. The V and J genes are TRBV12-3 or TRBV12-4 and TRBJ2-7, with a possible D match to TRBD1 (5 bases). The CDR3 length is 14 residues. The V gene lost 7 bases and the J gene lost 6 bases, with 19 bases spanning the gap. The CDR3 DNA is TGTGCCAGCACCGCGTGGCAGGGTTCAGCCGAGCAGTACTTC. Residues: CASTAWQGSAEQYF.

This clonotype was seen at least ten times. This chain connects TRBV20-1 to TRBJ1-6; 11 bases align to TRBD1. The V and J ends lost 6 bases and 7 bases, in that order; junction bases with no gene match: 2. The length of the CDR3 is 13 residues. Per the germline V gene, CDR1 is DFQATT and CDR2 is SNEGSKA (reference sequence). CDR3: CSAGQGVNSPLHF. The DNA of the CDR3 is TGCAGTGCGGGACAGGGGGTGAATTCACCCCTCCACTTT.

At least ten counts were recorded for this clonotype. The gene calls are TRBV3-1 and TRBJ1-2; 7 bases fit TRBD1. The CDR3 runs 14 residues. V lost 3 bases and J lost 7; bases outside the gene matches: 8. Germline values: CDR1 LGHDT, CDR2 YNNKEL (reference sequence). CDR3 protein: CASSHDDRVGGYTF. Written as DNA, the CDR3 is TGTGCCAGCAGCCATGATGACAGGGTTGGTGGCTACACCTTC.

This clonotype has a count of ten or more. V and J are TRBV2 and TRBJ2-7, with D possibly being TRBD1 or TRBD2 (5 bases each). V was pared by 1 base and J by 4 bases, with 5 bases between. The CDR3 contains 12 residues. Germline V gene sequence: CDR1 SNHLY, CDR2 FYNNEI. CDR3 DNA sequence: TGTGCCAGCAGTGAAGGGGGGTACGAGCAGTACGTC. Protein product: CASSEGGYEQYV.

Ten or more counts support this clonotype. The CDR3: CASKQGVRQPQHF. CDR3 DNA sequence: TGTGCCAGCAAACAGGGGGTACGTCAGCCCCAGCATTTT. J is TRBJ1-5 and V is TRBV28, with 8 bases identical to TRBD1. The CDR3 covers 13 residues. Trimming took 7 bases from V and 6 from J; bases not matched to a gene: 5. Germline CDR1 is MDHEN and CDR2 is SYDVKM.

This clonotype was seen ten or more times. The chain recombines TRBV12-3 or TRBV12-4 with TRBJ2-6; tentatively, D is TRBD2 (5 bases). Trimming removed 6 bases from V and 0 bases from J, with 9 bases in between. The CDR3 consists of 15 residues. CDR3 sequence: CASRLEVSGANVLTF. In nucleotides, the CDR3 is TGTGCCAGCAGGTTGGAGGTCTCTGGGGCCAACGTCCTGACTTTC.

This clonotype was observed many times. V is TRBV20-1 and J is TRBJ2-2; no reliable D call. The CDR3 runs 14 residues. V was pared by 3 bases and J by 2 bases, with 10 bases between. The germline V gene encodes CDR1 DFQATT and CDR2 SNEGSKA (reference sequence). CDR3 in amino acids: CSASTPLNTGELFF. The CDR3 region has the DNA TGCAGTGCTAGCACACCCCTCAACACCGGGGAGCTGTTTTTT.

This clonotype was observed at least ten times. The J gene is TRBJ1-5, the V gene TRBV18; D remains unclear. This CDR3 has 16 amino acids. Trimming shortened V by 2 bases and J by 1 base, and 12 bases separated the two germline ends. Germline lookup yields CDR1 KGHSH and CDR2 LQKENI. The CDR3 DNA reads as TGTGCCAGCTCACCAGCCCCCCATAGCAGCAATCAGCCCCAGCATTTT. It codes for CASSPAPHSSNQPQHF.

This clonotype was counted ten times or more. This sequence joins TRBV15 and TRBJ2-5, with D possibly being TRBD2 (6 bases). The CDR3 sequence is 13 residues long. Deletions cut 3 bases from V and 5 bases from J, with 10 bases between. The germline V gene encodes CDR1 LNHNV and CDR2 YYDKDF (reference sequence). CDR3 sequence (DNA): TGTGCCACCAGCAGCGGGCGGGGTGAGACCCAGTACTTC. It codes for CATSSGRGETQYF.

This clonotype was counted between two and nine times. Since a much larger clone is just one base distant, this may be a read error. The CDR3: CSASTRNYGYTF. CDR3 sequence (DNA): TGCAGTGCTAGCACCAGGAACTATGGCTACACCTTC. The chain uses TRBV20-1 and TRBJ1-2; D remains ambiguous. V was clipped by 3 bases and J by 2 bases, with 7 bases between them. CDR3 length: 12 residues. CDR1 is DFQATT and CDR2 is SNEGSKA in the germline V gene (reference sequence).

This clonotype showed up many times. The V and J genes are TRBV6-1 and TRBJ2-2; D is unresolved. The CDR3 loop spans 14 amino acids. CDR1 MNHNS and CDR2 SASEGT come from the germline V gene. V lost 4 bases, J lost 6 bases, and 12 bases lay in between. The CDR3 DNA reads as TGTGCCAGCAGTGGGACCCGGTCGCCCGGGGAGCTGTTTTTT. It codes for CASSGTRSPGELFF.

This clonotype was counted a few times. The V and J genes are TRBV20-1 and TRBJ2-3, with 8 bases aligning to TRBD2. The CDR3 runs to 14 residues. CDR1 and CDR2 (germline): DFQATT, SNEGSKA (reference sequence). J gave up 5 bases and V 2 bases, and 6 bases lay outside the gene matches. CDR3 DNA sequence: TGCAGTGCTAGACCAATAGCGGGGATAGATACGCAGTATTTT. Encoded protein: CSARPIAGIDTQYF.

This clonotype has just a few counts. The CDR3 nucleotides are TGCAGAGAAGGGACTCCGCGTACCCAGTACTTC. This encodes CREGTPRTQYF. The genes are TRBV20-1 and TRBJ2-5; D possibly corresponds to TRBD2 (6 bases). Germline CDR1 is DFQATT and CDR2 is SNEGSKA (reference sequence). The CDR3 is 11 amino acids.